Below, one TCR beta chain is given with its context. Its specific antigen is unknown. No qualities accompany the bases; no much larger clone lies one base away. In the germline V gene, CDR1 corresponds to SGHAT and CDR2 to FQNNGV. Measured from the cysteine to the phenylalanine, the CDR3 is 14 residues long. The DNA shown is the 42-base CDR3, in frame from base 1. Trimming removed 1 base from V and 9 bases from J, leaving 15 bases between the germline ends. The time point label on this specimen signifies: pretreatment peripheral blood. The cohort included under 35 patients with locally advanced or metastatic urothelial carcinoma who were treated at Memorial Sloan Kettering on a trial protocol. Peripheral blood mononuclear cells were collected pretreatment and during treatment, at between 1 and 8 total time points per patient. The Qiagen DNeasy Blood extraction kit was used to purify genomic DNA from total PBMCs and tumor samples. PBMCs were collected pretreatment and during treatment, and were isolated and stored as previously described.

The data belong to a study of PD-L1 blockade in urothelial cancer (dated by TCRdb to about 2017). Study-level background: All patients started therapy in the mid-2010s and received atezolizumab 1,200 mg intravenously every 3 weeks. Twenty-nine patients had pretreatment blood TCR-seq, about 25 had at least one posttreatment blood collection, and about 25 had tumor TCR-seq. Twenty-five of 29 patients were males with bladder-origin urothelial cancer, and about 65% of the roughly 30 reported a prior smoking history. Blood samples were analyzed 3 weeks after the start of treatment (second dose) and 6 weeks after the start of treatment. Durable clinical benefit was achieved by nine patients but not by the remaining 20. An ECOG performance status of 0 or 1 was recorded for the patients, and 0 to 3 prior chemotherapy regimens had been received by the patients. Blood samples gave median yields of about 150,000 T cells and more than 80,000 unique TCRs, along with a median clonality of approximately 0.08. Progression-free survival longer than 6 months counted as durable clinical benefit, and TCR features were additionally tested against both progression-free and overall survival. Pretreatment tumor samples and matched peripheral blood, collected serially before and after atezolizumab treatment, underwent TCR sequencing. In the same patients, pretreatment tumors underwent whole exome sequencing and RNA sequencing in addition to TCR sequencing. The study, an exploratory multi-omic analysis, examined somatic, immune and clinical correlates of response to PD-L1 blockade with atezolizumab in urothelial cancer. Broad study findings and their caveats: Among patients with durable benefit, tumor-associated TCR clones showed greater expansion in peripheral blood 3 weeks after treatment started (n of about 21, p = 0.022). A pretreatment peripheral blood TCR clonality below the median was linked to improved progression-free and overall survival. Because the sample size was small (n ≈ 28) and many of the analyses were exploratory, the results are meant to be hypothesis-generating.

Synthetic TCR analog templates were spiked into each PCR so that absolute template abundance could be estimated from read counts. The immunoSEQ assay used bias-controlled V and J gene primers to amplify TCRbeta CDR3 regions from genomic DNA. Sequencing of rearranged TCRbeta segments was done at approximately 20X coverage. Concerning the study's data processing: Clustering was used to correct sequencing errors, and CDR3s were annotated against IMGT to assign V, D and J genes. Downstream analyses used only productive TCRbeta rearrangements, leaving out any out-of-frame or stop-codon sequences. Clonality was calculated as one minus the Shannon entropy normalized by the log of the number of unique productive sequences. Fisher's exact test with Benjamini-Hochberg correction, using a cutoff of adjusted p below 0.01, was how clones that differed between time points or between blood and tumor were identified. TCRdb provides this immuneACCESS table in a form limited to in-frame rearrangements. Some clones are lacking; in checked studies, under half of them reflect an unresolved V gene, and why the rest are absent is not known. The V and J calls and the clone size are those of that table, but D and trimming were determined from the DNA. The sample records tens of thousands of clones, 84% of which are singletons. The leading ten clones occupy approximately 9.2% of the sample.

Rearrangement joined TRBV11-2 to TRBJ1-1, with a weak D call of TRBD1 (6 bases match). The sequence was obtained from a woman aged 70 to 79 with urothelial cancer. The sample here was PBMCs, taken around atezolizumab (anti-PD-L1) treatment. The CDR3 protein is CASSLAGDRGKAFF. The DNA sequence is TGTGCCAGCAGCTTAGCAGGGGATAGGGGGAAAGCTTTCTTT.